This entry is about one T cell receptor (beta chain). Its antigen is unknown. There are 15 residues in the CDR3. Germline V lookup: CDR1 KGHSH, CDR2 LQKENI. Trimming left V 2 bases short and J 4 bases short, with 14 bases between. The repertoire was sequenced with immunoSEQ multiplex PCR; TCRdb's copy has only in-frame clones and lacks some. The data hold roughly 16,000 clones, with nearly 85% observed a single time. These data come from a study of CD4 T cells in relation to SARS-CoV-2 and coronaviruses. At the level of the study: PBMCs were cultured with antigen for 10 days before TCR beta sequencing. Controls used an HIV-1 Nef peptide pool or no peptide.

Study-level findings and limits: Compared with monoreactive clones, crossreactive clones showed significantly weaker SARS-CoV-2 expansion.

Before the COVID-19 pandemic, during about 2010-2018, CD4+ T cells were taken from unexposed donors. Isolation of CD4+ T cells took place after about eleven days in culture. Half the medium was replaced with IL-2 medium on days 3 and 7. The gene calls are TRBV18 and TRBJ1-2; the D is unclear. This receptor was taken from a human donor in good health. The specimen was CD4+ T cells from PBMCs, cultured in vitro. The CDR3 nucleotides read TGTGCCAGCTCACCAGAAGGAGAGGGATCCTATGGCTACACCTTC. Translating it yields CASSPEGEGSYGYTF. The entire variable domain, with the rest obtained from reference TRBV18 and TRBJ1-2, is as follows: NAGVMQNPRHLVRRRGQEARLRCSPMKGHSHVYWYRQLPEEGLKFMVYLQKENIIDESGMPKERFSAEFPKEGPSILRIQQVVRGDSAAYFCASSPEGEGSYGYTFGSGTRLTVV.